The rows below give T cell receptor beta chains drawn from one sample of a study of T cell changes during pregnancy in multiple sclerosis. Data came from immunoSEQ multiplex PCR; TCRdb stores just in-frame clones and leaves some out. The table lists under 35,000 clones, under 90% of them singletons, with more than 7.5% in the top ten. Sample: CD8+ T cells from peripheral blood mononuclear cells, taken after pregnancy. All receptors come from a female donor with multiple sclerosis, enrolled in a pregnancy study. Both conserved end residues are trimmed from each CDR3. Clone sizes are given selectively: once, few, many, or a class where the clone is expanded.

abundance	v_gene	j_gene	CDR3aa
NA	TRBV27	TRBJ2-7	ASSWTGSPYEQY
NA	TRBV7-3	TRBJ2-1	ASSLGQGAYEQF
NA	TRBV19	TRBJ2-1	ASSRDSYNEQF
once	TRBV10-3	TRBJ1-5	AISESGTGRNQPQH
NA	TRBV6-6	TRBJ1-5	ASSYSSPVPNQPQH
NA	TRBV6-4	TRBJ2-3	ASSETGGADTQY
NA	TRBV6-4	TRBJ2-5	ASSEGGEETQY
NA	TRBV5-6	TRBJ1-1	ASSYQGWNTEAF
NA	TRBV6-4	TRBJ2-7	ASSVGQGASYEQY
few	TRBV10-2	TRBJ2-7	ASRAGNEQY
NA	TRBV13	TRBJ2-7	ASSGGLAGSYEQY
few	TRBV6-1	TRBJ2-7	ASSESAGGPHEQY
few	TRBV10-1	TRBJ2-2	ASSRQGADGELF
NA	TRBV27	TRBJ1-6	ASSFTGSDSPLH
NA	TRBV10-3	TRBJ1-2	AIRDRGFAGYT
NA	TRBV6-1	TRBJ1-6	ASSPPGNSPLH
NA	TRBV7-9	TRBJ1-2	ASSFPLRGTTDGYT
NA	TRBV5-4	TRBJ2-7	ASSGGQGLNSYEQY
NA	TRBV10-3	TRBJ2-2	AISATGEGGELF
NA	TRBV6-5	TRBJ1-2	ASSRPGQGTSGYT
NA	TRBV4-3	TRBJ2-7	ASSQYRDSSYEQY
NA	TRBV27	TRBJ2-5	ASTGTLGETQY
once	TRBV28	TRBJ2-3	ASSLDSRTDTQY
few	TRBV4-3	TRBJ1-5	ASSQDLEGVQPQH
few	TRBV15	TRBJ1-4	ATSRDRQGSEKLF
NA	TRBV19	TRBJ1-1	ASSRQNTEAF
NA	TRBV27	TRBJ2-3	ASSLGEGGLSDTQY
few	TRBV5-1	TRBJ1-1	ASSGGITEAF
NA	TRBV6-5	TRBJ2-3	ASSYLGGGDTQY
NA	TRBV4-1	TRBJ2-7	ASSLGGQGYEQY
NA	TRBV5-4	TRBJ1-3	ASSWDSGGGNTIY
NA	TRBV6-1	TRBJ2-1	ASTGGETYNEQF
NA	TRBV6-4	TRBJ2-1	ASSPSDPYNEQF
NA	TRBV28	TRBJ1-1	ASSLLIRDFNTEAF
NA	TRBV15	TRBJ1-3	ATSRGQGVLENTIY
NA	TRBV2	TRBJ2-1	ASSQGTSGGSSYNEQF
NA	TRBV6-5	TRBJ2-1	ASSSGTSGGYNEQF
NA	TRBV27	TRBJ2-1	ASSYLRGINEQF
NA	TRBV6-5	TRBJ2-3	ASSYAGEYTDTQY
few	TRBV4-1	TRBJ1-1	ASSQPTGLNTEAF
NA	TRBV4-1	TRBJ1-4	ASSQGAATNEKLF
NA	TRBV9	TRBJ1-5	ASSLLGDGNQPQH
once	TRBV9	TRBJ1-3	ASSPRGDRDGNTIY
few	TRBV4-2	TRBJ2-1	ASSQSGAGDYNEQF
NA	TRBV19	TRBJ1-5	ASSIRDRNQPQH
once	TRBV2	TRBJ2-7	ASSDIANSLGEQY
NA	TRBV5-1	TRBJ1-1	ASSLWGEWDTEAF
NA	TRBV7-9	TRBJ1-2	ASSLDRDRGSLNYGYT
once	TRBV27	TRBJ2-7	ASSFGIPGGEQY
once	TRBV12-5	TRBJ1-1	ASGAELDTEAF
once	TRBV4-3	TRBJ1-1	ASSQDAPTGEGTEAF
NA	TRBV7-8	TRBJ2-3	ASRPRGVMLAGGPTDTQY
few	TRBV6-1	TRBJ2-1	ASSEAGEGGEQF
NA	TRBV2	TRBJ1-5	ASRPGQGYQPQH
once	TRBV6-6	TRBJ1-1	ASSYSDREAF